The following is a TCR beta chain sequence with its context. From germline, CDR1 is WSHSY and CDR2 SAAADI. The V and J ends lost 7 bases and 1 base respectively, with 14 bases between them. The CDR3 is made up of 14 amino acids. The data were obtained in a study of blood T cell repertoires in COVID-19. Here immunoSEQ multiplex PCR was the method, and the copy in TCRdb shows in-frame clones only, minus some. Found here are 45,000 or so clones, 88% of them singletons; the top ten hold 14%. V and J are TRBV10-2 and TRBJ2-7, with D hard to call. The sequenced material came from peripheral blood. This TCR came from a human donor in a cohort sampled during active COVID-19. The CDR3 DNA follows: TGCGCCAGCAACCCCGGGTCCTTATCCTACGAGCAGTACTTC. Protein sequence: CASNPGSLSYEQYF.